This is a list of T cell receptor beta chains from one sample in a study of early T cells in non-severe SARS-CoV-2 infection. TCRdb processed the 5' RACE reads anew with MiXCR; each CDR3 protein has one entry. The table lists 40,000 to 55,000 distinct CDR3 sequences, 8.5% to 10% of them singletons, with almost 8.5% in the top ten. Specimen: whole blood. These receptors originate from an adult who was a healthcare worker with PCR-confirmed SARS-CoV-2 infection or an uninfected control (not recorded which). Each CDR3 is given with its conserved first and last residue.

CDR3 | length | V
CSVRTGGTDTQYF | 13 | TRBV29-1
CAWSRTSGTYEQYF | 14 | TRBV30
CSCTSGRVTDTQYF | 14 | TRBV29-1
CSVGTGPVNTEAFF | 14 | TRBV29-1
CASSRPGLASEQYF | 14 | TRBV6-5
CASSITTGLAVMRSYNEQFF | 20 | TRBV3-1
CASRDPQNTEAFF | 13 | TRBV28
CASSRAPGQFF | 11 | TRBV6-5
CASSPRLGASNQPQHF | 16 | TRBV7-8
CASSLRTEQFF | 11 | TRBV7-8
CASRPDLTNEKLFF | 14 | TRBV12-3/TRBV12-4
CSRRGESNQPQHF | 13 | TRBV29-1
CASIKDGGPYEQYF | 14 | TRBV6-6
CASTYLSSGANVLTF | 15 | TRBV5-1
CASSIGGGPSTDTQYF | 16 | TRBV19
CASSVWGGDEKLFF | 14 | TRBV25-1
CSYGPFVLSGANVLTF | 16 | TRBV29-1
CASSLGPGREQYF | 13 | TRBV5-1
CASTESKGGTLGAFF | 15 | TRBV6-1
CASRFEAGGNEQYF | 14 | TRBV7-8
CASSPGTDTGELFF | 14 | TRBV7-3
CASSFLLARTGELFF | 15 | TRBV11-2
CSVVGGYEQYF | 11 | TRBV29-1
CASSLSRGLELFF | 13 | TRBV28
CASSYRPGTLTQYF | 14 | TRBV6-2/TRBV6-3
CASSPDDTEAFF | 12 | TRBV18
CASSPWGGYNEQFF | 14 | TRBV28
CSASTGLAKNIQYF | 14 | TRBV20-1